One sample yielded the 6 T cell receptor beta chains listed below, sequenced in a study of blood T cell repertoires in COVID-19 (TCRdb year 2020). The library was made by the immunoSEQ multiplex PCR assay. TCRdb limited this immuneACCESS table to in-frame rearrangements with V and J called. A share of clones is missing; checked studies link under half to unresolved V genes, and the rest is unexplained. The sample profile shows 200,000 to 250,000 clones; about 84% of them were found once. 4.3% of the sample goes to the ten largest clones. The sequenced material came from PBMCs or T cells enriched from blood (not recorded which). The receptor set was obtained from a man aged 30 to 45 with acute COVID-19.

In this sample, this clone turned up a few times. The chain recombines TRBV7-2 with TRBJ1-5; a possible D gene is TRBD1 (5 bases). The V and J ends lost 3 bases and 6 bases respectively, with 12 bases between them. The CDR3 loop spans 14 amino acids. Germline loops: CDR1 SGHTA, CDR2 FQGNSA. DNA for the CDR3: TGTGCCAGCAGCTTGATGGAGGGGAGTCAGCCCCAGCATTTT. Protein: CASSLMEGSQPQHF.

This clone appeared a few times. The V call is TRBV5-1, the J call TRBJ2-5; the match to TRBD2 covers 10 bases. This CDR3 is built from 16 residues. The germline CDR1 and CDR2 sequences are SGHRS and YFSETQ. With V trimmed by 1 base and J by 2 bases, 5 bases remained unmatched. The CDR3 loop reads CASSLLPSGGQETQYF. DNA for the CDR3: TGCGCCAGCAGCTTGTTGCCTAGCGGGGGACAAGAGACCCAGTACTTC.

This clone appeared a single time. V is TRBV4-1 and J is TRBJ1-2, with D possibly TRBD1 on 5 matching bases. Germline V gene sequence: CDR1 MGHRA, CDR2 YSYEKL. V lost 3 bases and J 8 bases, leaving 13 bases between the germline ends. This CDR3 region has 13 residues. The CDR3 DNA follows: TGCGCCAGCAGCCATATTGTTGGACAAGGCTACACCTTC. Protein: CASSHIVGQGYTF.

The genes are TRBV5-6 and TRBJ2-7, with D possibly matching TRBD2 (5 bases). V gave up 3 bases and J gave up 2 bases, with 15 bases separating them. This CDR3 has 15 amino acids. Germline V CDR1 and CDR2: SGHDT, YYEEEE. Here the CDR3 reads CASSWTSGSTYEQYF. CDR3 bases: TGTGCCAGCAGCTGGACCTCGGGGTCCACCTACGAGCAGTACTTC.

This clone was counted a single time. V is TRBV7-9 and J is TRBJ2-1, with 8 bases aligning to TRBD1. The CDR3 runs to 15 residues. With 1 base clipped from V and 4 bases from J, the junction kept 3 bases outside the gene matches. CDR1 is SEHNR and CDR2 is FQNEAQ in the germline V gene (reference sequence). In nucleotides, the CDR3 is TGTGCCAGCAGCTTAGAGGGACAGGAATACAATGAGCAGTTCTTC. Protein product: CASSLEGQEYNEQFF.

The V call is TRBV20-1, the J call TRBJ2-1; TRBD1 matches at 7 bases. The V segment lost 3 bases and the J segment 12 bases; nucleotides outside the gene matches: 2. The CDR3 has 10 residues. CDR1 is DFQATT and CDR2 is SNEGSKA in the germline V gene (reference sequence). The CDR3 nucleotides are TGCAGTGCTAGGGACAGGTGGCAGTTCTTC. Its protein product is CSARDRWQFF.